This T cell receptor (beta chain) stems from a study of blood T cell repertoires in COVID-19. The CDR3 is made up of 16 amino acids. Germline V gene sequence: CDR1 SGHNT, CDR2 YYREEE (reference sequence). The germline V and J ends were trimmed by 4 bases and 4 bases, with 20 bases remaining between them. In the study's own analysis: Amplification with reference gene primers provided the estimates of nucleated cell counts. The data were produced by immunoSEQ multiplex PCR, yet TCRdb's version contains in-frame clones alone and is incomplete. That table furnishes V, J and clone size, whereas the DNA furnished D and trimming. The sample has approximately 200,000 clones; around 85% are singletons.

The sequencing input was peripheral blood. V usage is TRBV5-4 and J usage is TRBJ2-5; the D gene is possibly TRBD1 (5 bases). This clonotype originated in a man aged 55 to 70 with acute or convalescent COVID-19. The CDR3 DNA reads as TGTGCCAGCAGCGACCTGGGGCTAGGGTCTGGAGAGACCCAGTACTTC. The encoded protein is CASSDLGLGSGETQYF.